This is a list of T cell receptor beta chains from one sample in a study of T cells in Graves' hyperthyroidism and ophthalmopathy. MiXCR was run by TCRdb on the multiplex PCR reads, yielding one entry per CDR3 protein. Here the sample spans more than 250,000 distinct CDR3 sequences, 15% being singletons. Sequenced input: blood. The receptors stem from a woman aged 45 to 65 with Graves' hyperthyroidism that later progressed to Graves' ophthalmopathy. CDR3s include the opening cysteine and the closing phenylalanine or tryptophan. The order of the fields is clone size, V gene, D gene, J gene, CDR3 protein, CDR3 DNA. A D gene is named only where the DNA matches it firmly. Clone size is shown for a subset of rows, as once, few, many or a class of expanded clone.

>many|TRBV27|TRBD2|TRBJ2-1
CASSLWWSKLAVVDNEQFF
TGTGCCAGCAGTTTATGGTGGTCGAAACTAGCGGTGGTTGACAATGAGCAGTTCTTC
>once|TRBV20-1|.|TRBJ1-1
CSARDPRSGYEAFF
TGCAGTGCTAGAGACCCTAGGTCGGGGTATGAAGCTTTCTTT
>many|TRBV12-3/TRBV12-4|.|TRBJ1-1
CASSLGGWGTEAFF
TGTGCCAGCAGTTTAGGGGGTTGGGGCACTGAAGCTTTCTTT
>many|TRBV11-2|TRBD2|TRBJ2-7
CASSPISGKTTYEQYF
TGTGCCAGCAGCCCAATTAGCGGGAAAACAACCTACGAGCAGTACTTC
>.|TRBV2|.|TRBJ1-2
CASRDGTTGYTF
TGTGCCAGCAGAGACGGGACAACGGGCTACACCTTC
>many|TRBV2|TRBD2|TRBJ2-6
CASTAGVGANVLTF
TGTGCCAGCACAGCGGGAGTTGGGGCCAACGTCCTGACTTTC
>many|TRBV18|.|TRBJ1-5
CASSSSQLGRSNQPQHF
TGTGCCAGCTCATCGTCCCAGTTAGGAAGGTCAAACCAGCCCCAGCATTTT
>.|TRBV28|.|TRBJ1-6
CASSSGAGYNSPLHF
TGTGCCAGCAGTTCGGGGGCCGGGTATAATTCACCCCTCCACTTT
>many|TRBV2|TRBD2|TRBJ2-6
CARGLAGFSGANVLTF
TGTGCCAGAGGACTAGCGGGATTCTCTGGGGCCAACGTCCTGACTTTC
>many|TRBV2|TRBD2|TRBJ2-1
CASSDGVAGGREQFF
TGTGCCAGCAGTGATGGGGTAGCGGGAGGGCGAGAGCAGTTCTTC
>many|TRBV7-6|.|TRBJ1-5
CASSLAVGPQHF
TGTGCCAGCAGCTTAGCGGTTGGGCCCCAGCATTTT
>many|TRBV20-1|.|TRBJ1-1
CSAPRGGGADTEAFF
TGCAGTGCCCCAAGGGGGGGGGGCGCAGACACTGAAGCTTTCTTT
>many|TRBV27|TRBD2|TRBJ2-5
CASRKTSANEETQYF
TGTGCCAGCAGGAAAACTAGCGCTAATGAGGAGACCCAGTACTTC
>many|TRBV7-8|TRBD1|TRBJ1-1
CAKGTGRNTEAFF
TGTGCCAAGGGGACAGGGAGAAACACTGAAGCTTTCTTT
>few|TRBV11-3|TRBD1|TRBJ2-1
CASSYDRANEQFF
TGTGCCAGCAGCTACGACAGGGCCAATGAGCAGTTCTTC
>many|TRBV29-1|.|TRBJ1-1
CSVAGQFYTEAFF
TGCAGCGTTGCCGGACAGTTTTACACTGAAGCTTTCTTT
>many|TRBV5-1|.|TRBJ2-3
CASSPATGLTDTQYF
TGCGCCAGCAGCCCCGCGACGGGGCTCACAGATACGCAGTATTTT
>many|TRBV3-1|.|TRBJ2-5
CASSPRRALGQTQYF
TGTGCCAGCAGCCCTCGAAGGGCCCTGGGGCAGACCCAGTACTTC
>.|TRBV19|TRBD1|TRBJ2-2
CASSRGQGAGELFF
TGTGCCAGTAGTAGGGGACAGGGAGCCGGGGAGCTGTTTTTT
>few|TRBV4-2|.|TRBJ2-1
CASSQALSAAWNEQFF
TGTGCCAGCAGCCAAGCATTATCGGCGGCATGGAATGAGCAGTTCTTC
>many|TRBV6-1|.|TRBJ2-5
CASSLTGAETQYF
TGTGCCAGCAGTCTGACCGGCGCAGAGACCCAGTACTTC
>.|TRBV19|TRBD1|TRBJ1-1
CANSSRGRITEAFF
TGTGCCAACTCTTCGAGGGGGCGGATCACTGAAGCTTTCTTT
>.|TRBV7-9|.|TRBJ1-2
CASSSATLRGGYTF
TGTGCCAGCAGCTCCGCTACCCTCAGGGGTGGCTACACCTTC
>many|TRBV5-1|.|TRBJ1-1
CATMKGSNTEAFF
TGCGCCACCATGAAGGGCAGCAACACTGAAGCTTTCTTT
>.|TRBV27|.|TRBJ1-1
CADSRGGAFF
TGTGCCGACTCCCGGGGGGGAGCTTTCTTT
>few|TRBV5-6|TRBD2|TRBJ2-3
CASSGTSGTGDTQYF
TGTGCCAGCAGTGGGACTAGCGGGACCGGAGATACGCAGTATTTT
>many|TRBV2|TRBD1|TRBJ1-5
CASRDRGNQPQHF
TGTGCCAGCAGAGACAGGGGCAATCAGCCCCAGCATTTT
>many|TRBV6-1|.|TRBJ2-7
CASMGGGSYEQYF
TGTGCCAGCATGGGGGGAGGCTCCTACGAGCAGTACTTC
>.|TRBV27|.|TRBJ1-1
CASSLNIQNTEAFF
TGTGCCAGCAGTTTAAATATCCAGAACACTGAAGCTTTCTTT
>.|TRBV4-2|.|TRBJ1-5
CASSQVGRGTPSNQPQHF
TGTGCCAGCAGCCAGGTTGGACGCGGGACCCCTAGCAATCAGCCCCAGCATTTT
>many|TRBV18|.|TRBJ2-3
CASSPPLVGPDTQYF
TGTGCCAGCTCACCTCCCCTAGTCGGTCCAGATACGCAGTATTTT
>many|TRBV5-1|TRBD2|TRBJ2-7
CASRGLAMHEQYF
TGCGCCAGCAGGGGACTAGCGATGCACGAGCAGTACTTC
>.|TRBV7-9|.|TRBJ2-1
CASRQGPSSYNEQFF
TGTGCCAGCAGACAGGGACCCAGCTCCTACAATGAGCAGTTCTTC
>.|TRBV4-2|TRBD2|TRBJ2-3
CASSQVTSASTDTQYF
TGTGCCAGCAGCCAAGTCACTAGCGCTAGCACAGATACGCAGTATTTT
>many|TRBV20-1|.|TRBJ2-1
CSAGETPKVYNEQFF
TGCAGTGCTGGAGAGACCCCGAAGGTCTACAATGAGCAGTTCTTC
>many|TRBV18|TRBD1|TRBJ2-7
CASSPVQGANEQYF
TGTGCCAGCTCACCGGTACAGGGGGCGAACGAGCAGTACTTC
>few|TRBV7-6|.|TRBJ1-5
CASSPRIDQPQHF
TGTGCCAGCAGCCCCCGTATTGATCAGCCCCAGCATTTT
>once|TRBV20-1|TRBD2|TRBJ2-1
CSAVVAGSYDEQFF
TGCAGTGCTGTGGTAGCGGGGTCTTACGATGAGCAGTTCTTC
>many|TRBV6-2/TRBV6-3|.|TRBJ1-1
CASSYSGGAPEAFF
TGTGCCAGCAGTTACTCGGGGGGGGCCCCTGAAGCTTTCTTT
>.|TRBV7-9|.|TRBJ1-1
CASSLGAQGDAFF
TGTGCCAGCAGCTTAGGAGCACAGGGAGACGCTTTCTTT
>once|TRBV28|.|TRBJ1-2
CASSFFRDGYTF
TGTGCCAGCAGTTTCTTCAGGGACGGCTACACCTTC
>many|TRBV29-1|.|TRBJ2-7
CSVVRGPYEQYF
TGCAGCGTTGTAAGGGGCCCCTACGAGCAGTACTTC
>once|TRBV2|.|TRBJ2-1
CASTNLKWSGGNERFF
TGTGCCAGCACTAACCTCAAATGGTCGGGGGGCAATGAGCGGTTCTTC
>few|TRBV5-5|.|TRBJ1-2
CASSLVGTGGYTF
TGTGCCAGCAGCTTAGTGGGGACTGGTGGCTACACCTTC
>many|TRBV5-1|TRBD1|TRBJ1-2
CASSFGGTADYGYTF
TGCGCCAGCAGCTTTGGAGGGACAGCGGACTATGGCTACACCTTC
>.|TRBV7-2|.|TRBJ1-1
CASSNQANTEAFF
TGTGCCAGCAGCAACCAAGCGAACACTGAAGCTTTCTTT
>many|TRBV10-1|.|TRBJ2-1
CASSESLGDEQFF
TGCGCCAGCAGTGAGTCGCTAGGGGATGAGCAGTTCTTC
>few|TRBV10-3|.|TRBJ2-6
CAISEASGANVLTF
TGTGCCATCAGTGAGGCCTCTGGGGCCAACGTCCTGACTTTC
>many|TRBV20-1|.|TRBJ2-5
CSAQEGGGNQETQYF
TGCAGTGCCCAGGAAGGGGGAGGAAACCAAGAGACCCAGTACTTC
>.|TRBV19|.|TRBJ1-4
CASSISLREKLFF
TGTGCCAGTAGTATATCTCTGCGGGAAAAACTGTTTTTT
>many|TRBV12-3/TRBV12-4|.|TRBJ2-1
CASSFYTSGHEQFF
TGTGCCAGCAGTTTTTACACCTCCGGCCATGAGCAGTTCTTC
>many|TRBV28|.|TRBJ2-7
CASIDSAYEQYF
TGTGCCAGCATTGACAGCGCCTACGAGCAGTACTTC
>many|TRBV7-2|TRBD2|TRBJ2-1
CASSSRGVRGLEDEQFF
TGTGCCAGCAGCTCAAGGGGGGTCCGGGGACTAGAGGATGAGCAGTTCTTC
>many|TRBV12-3/TRBV12-4|.|TRBJ1-5
CASSWRWGNQPQHF
TGTGCCAGCAGCTGGAGATGGGGCAATCAGCCCCAGCATTTT
>many|TRBV12-3/TRBV12-4|.|TRBJ2-2
CASNSPLETGELFF
TGTGCCAGCAACTCCCCCCTGGAGACCGGGGAGCTGTTTTTT
>few|TRBV5-8|.|TRBJ1-6
CASSLGISYNSPLHF
TGTGCCAGCAGCCTGGGGATATCCTATAATTCACCCCTCCACTTT